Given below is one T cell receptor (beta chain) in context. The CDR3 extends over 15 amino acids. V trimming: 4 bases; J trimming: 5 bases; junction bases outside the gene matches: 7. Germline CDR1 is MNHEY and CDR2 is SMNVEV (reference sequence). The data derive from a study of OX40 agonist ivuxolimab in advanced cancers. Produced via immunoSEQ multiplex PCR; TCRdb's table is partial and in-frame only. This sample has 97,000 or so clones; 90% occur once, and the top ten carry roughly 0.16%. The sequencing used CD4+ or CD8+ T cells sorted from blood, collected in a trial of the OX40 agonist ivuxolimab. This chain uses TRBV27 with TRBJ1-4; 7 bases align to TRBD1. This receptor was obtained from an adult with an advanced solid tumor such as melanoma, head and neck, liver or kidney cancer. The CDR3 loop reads CASSYVTGPNEKLFF. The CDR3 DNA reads TGTGCCAGCAGTTATGTGACAGGGCCAAATGAAAAACTGTTTTTT.